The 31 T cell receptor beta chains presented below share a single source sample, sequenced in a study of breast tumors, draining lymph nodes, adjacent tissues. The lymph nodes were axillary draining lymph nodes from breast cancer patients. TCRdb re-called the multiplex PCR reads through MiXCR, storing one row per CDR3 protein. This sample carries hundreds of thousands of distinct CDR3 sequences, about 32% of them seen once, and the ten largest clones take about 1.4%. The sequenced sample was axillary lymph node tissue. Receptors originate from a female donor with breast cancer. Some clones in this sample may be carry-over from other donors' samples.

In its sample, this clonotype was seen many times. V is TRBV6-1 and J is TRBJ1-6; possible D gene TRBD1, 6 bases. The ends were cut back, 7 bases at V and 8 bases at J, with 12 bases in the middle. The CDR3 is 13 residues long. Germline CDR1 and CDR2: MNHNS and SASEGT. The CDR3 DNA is TGTGCCAGCATTAGGGGGGCGGATTCACCCCTCCACTTT. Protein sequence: CASIRGADSPLHF.

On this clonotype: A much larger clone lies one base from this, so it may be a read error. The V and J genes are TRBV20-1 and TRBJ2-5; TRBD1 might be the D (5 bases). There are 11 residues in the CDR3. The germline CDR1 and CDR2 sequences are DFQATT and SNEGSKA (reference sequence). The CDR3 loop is CSAQDTETQSF. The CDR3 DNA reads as TGCAGTGCGCAGGACACCGAGACCCAGTCCTTC.

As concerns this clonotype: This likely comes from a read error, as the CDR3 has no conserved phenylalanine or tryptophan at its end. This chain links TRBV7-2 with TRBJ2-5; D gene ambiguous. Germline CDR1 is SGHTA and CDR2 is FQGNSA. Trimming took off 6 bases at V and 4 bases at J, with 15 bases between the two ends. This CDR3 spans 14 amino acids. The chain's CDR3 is CASSYSTWRETQYL. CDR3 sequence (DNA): TGTGCCAGCAGTTACTCCACATGGCGAGAGACCCAGTACCTC.

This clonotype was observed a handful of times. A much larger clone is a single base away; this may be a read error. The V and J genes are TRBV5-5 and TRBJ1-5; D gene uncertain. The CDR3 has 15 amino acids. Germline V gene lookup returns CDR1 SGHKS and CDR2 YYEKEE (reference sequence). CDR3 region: CASGFTSVRNQPQHF. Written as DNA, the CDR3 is TGTGCCAGCGGCTTTACATCGGTCCGTAATCAGCCCCAGCATTTT.

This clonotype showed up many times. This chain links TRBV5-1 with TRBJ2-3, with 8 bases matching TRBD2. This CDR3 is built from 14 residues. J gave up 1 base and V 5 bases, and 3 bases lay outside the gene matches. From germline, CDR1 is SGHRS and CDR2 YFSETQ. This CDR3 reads CASRAGGGTDTQYF. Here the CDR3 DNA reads TGCGCCAGCAGGGCGGGAGGTGGCACAGATACGCAGTATTTT.

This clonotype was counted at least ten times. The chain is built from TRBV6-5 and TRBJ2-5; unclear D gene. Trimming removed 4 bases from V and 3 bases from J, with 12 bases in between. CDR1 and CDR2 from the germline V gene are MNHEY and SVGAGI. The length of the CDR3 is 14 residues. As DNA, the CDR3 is TGTGCCAGCAGTTTTGGCACACCCAAAGAGACCCAGTACTTC. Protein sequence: CASSFGTPKETQYF.

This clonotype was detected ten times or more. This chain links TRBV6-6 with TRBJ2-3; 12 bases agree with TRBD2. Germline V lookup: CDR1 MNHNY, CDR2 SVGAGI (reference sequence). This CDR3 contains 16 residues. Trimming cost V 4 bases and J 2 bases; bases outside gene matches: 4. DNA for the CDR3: TGTGCCAGCAGTTTCCGGACTAGCGGGGTCACAGATACGCAGTATTTT. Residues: CASSFRTSGVTDTQYF.

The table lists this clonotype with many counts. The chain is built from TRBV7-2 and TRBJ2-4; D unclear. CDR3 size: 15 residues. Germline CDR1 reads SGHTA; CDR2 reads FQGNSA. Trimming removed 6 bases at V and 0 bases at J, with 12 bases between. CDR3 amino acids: CASRDAGLAKNIQYF. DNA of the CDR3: TGTGCCAGCAGAGATGCAGGTTTAGCCAAAAACATTCAGTACTTC.

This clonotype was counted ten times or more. For the CDR3, the DNA is TGTGCCAGCATGTGGTCCGGGGAGCTGTTTTTT. Amino acids: CASMWSGELFF. The chain carries TRBV2 and TRBJ2-2, with D hard to call. CDR1 is SNHLY and CDR2 is FYNNEI in the germline V gene. The CDR3 length is 11 residues. Trimming removed 7 bases at V and 6 bases at J, with 6 bases between.

CDR3 coding DNA: TGTGCCAGCAGCCTCGGGGCAGGTTGGGCTTTCTTT. Its translation: CASSLGAGWAFF. The chain recombines TRBV6-6 with TRBJ1-1; the D gene is possibly TRBD1 (5 bases). The CDR3 runs 12 residues. V lost 6 bases and J lost 11, with 16 bases in between. In germline, CDR1 is MNHNY, CDR2 SVGAGI (reference sequence).

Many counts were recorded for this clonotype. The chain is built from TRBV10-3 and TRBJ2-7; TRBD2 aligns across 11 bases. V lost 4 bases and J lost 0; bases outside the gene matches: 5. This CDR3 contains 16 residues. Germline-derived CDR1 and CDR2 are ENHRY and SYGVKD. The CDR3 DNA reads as TGTGCCATCAGTGGTTTAACTAGCGGGGGCTCCTACGAGCAGTACTTC. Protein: CAISGLTSGGSYEQYF.

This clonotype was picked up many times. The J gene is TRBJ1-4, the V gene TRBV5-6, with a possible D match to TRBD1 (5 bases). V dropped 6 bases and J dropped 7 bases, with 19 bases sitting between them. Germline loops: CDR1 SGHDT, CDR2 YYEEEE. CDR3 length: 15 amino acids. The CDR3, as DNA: TGTGCCAGCACCGCCTTGGGGGGGACTGGTGAAAAACTGTTTTTT. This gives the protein CASTALGGTGEKLFF.

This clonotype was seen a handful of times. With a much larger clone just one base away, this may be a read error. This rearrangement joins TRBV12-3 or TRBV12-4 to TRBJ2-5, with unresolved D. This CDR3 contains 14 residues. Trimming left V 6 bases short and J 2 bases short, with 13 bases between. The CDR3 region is CASRNGSVQETQYF. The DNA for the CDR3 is TGTGCCAGCAGGAACGGGTCGGTACAAGAGACCCAGTACTTC.

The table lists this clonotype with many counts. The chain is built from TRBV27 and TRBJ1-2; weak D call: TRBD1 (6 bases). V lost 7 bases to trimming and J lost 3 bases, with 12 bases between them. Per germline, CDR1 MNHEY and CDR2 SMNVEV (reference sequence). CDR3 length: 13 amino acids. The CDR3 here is CASKPTGYYGYTF. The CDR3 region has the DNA TGTGCCAGCAAACCTACAGGGTACTATGGCTACACCTTC.

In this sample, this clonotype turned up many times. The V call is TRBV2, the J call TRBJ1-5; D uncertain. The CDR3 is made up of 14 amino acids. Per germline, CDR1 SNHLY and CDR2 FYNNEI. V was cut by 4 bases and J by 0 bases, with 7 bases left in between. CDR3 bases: TGTGCCAGCAGTGGGGCCTTTAGCAATCAGCCCCAGCATTTT. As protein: CASSGAFSNQPQHF.

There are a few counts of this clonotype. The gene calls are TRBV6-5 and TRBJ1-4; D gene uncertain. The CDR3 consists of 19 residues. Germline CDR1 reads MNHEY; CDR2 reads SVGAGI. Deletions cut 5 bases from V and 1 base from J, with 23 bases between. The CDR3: CASSQPRRGPTLTNEKLFF. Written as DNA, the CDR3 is TGTGCCAGCAGTCAGCCCCGTCGAGGACCGACTCTAACTAATGAAAAACTGTTTTTT.

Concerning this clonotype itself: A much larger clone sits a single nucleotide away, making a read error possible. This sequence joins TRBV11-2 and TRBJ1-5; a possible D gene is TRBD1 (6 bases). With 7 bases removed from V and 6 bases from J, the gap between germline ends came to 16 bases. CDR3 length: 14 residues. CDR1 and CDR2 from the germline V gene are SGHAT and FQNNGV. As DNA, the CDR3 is TGTGCCAGCACCCTGACCGGGGGCACTCAGCCCCAGCATTTT. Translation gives CASTLTGGTQPQHF.

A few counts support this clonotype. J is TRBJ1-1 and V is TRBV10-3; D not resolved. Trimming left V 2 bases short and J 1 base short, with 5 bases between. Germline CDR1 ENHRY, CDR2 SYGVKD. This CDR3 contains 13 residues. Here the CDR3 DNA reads TGTGCCATCAGTGAGGGAGGGAACACTGAAGCTTTCTTT. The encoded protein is CAISEGGNTEAFF.

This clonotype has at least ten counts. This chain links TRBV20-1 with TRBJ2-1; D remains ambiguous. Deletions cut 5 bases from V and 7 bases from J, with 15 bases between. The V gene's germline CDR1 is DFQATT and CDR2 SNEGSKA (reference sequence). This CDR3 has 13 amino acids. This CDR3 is CSAPPPLRNEQFF. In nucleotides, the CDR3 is TGCAGTGCTCCACCCCCCCTACGGAATGAGCAGTTCTTC.

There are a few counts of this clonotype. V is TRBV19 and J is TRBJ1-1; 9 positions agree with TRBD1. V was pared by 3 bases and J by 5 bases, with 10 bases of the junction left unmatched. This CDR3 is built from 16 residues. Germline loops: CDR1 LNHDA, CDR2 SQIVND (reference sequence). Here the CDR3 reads CASSIYSTGGRTEAFF. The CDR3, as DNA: TGTGCCAGTAGTATTTATTCGACAGGGGGGAGGACTGAAGCTTTCTTT.

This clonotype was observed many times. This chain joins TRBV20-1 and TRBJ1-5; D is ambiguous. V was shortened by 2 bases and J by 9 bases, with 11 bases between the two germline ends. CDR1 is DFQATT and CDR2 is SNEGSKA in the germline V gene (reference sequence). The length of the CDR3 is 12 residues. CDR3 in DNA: TGCAGTGCTAGACAGGTTAATGGGCCCCAGCATTTT. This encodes CSARQVNGPQHF.

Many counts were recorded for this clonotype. The CDR3 DNA is TGTGCCAGCAGTGATAATCCCGCCCGTATGGGGAATCAGCCCCAGCATTTT. This translates into CASSDNPARMGNQPQHF. The rearrangement uses TRBV25-1 and TRBJ1-5, with D uncertain. With 3 bases removed from V and 4 bases from J, the gap between germline ends came to 19 bases. CDR3 length: 17 residues. Per germline, CDR1 MGHDK and CDR2 SYGVNS.

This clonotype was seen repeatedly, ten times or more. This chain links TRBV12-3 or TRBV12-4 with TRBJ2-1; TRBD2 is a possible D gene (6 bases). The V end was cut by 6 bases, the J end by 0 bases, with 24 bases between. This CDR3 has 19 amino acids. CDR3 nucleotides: TGTGCCAGCAGGGGAGGAGGTCTTACTGGGGGACCCTCCTACAATGAGCAGTTCTTC. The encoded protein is CASRGGGLTGGPSYNEQFF.

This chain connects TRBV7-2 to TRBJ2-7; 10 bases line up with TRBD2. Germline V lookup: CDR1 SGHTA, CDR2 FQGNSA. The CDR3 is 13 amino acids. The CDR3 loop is CLNSGRIPYEQYF. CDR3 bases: TGTCTCAATAGCGGGAGGATTCCCTACGAGCAGTACTTC.

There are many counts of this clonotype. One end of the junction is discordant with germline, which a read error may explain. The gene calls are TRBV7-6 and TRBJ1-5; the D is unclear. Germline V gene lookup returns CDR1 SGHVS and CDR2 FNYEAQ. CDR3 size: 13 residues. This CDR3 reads CANSHTLNQPQHF. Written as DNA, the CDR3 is TGTGCCAACAGCCACACCCTTAATCAGCCCCAGCATTTT.

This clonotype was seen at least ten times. This CDR3 is CASRKTSGEPYNEQFF. In nucleotides, the CDR3 is TGTGCCAGCCGAAAGACTAGCGGGGAACCCTACAATGAGCAGTTCTTC. V usage is TRBV11-2 and J usage is TRBJ2-1, with 11 bases fitting TRBD2. From germline, CDR1 is SGHAT and CDR2 FQNNGV. The CDR3 loop spans 16 amino acids. After removal of 8 bases from V and 2 bases from J, the junction contained 8 bases not matched to a gene.

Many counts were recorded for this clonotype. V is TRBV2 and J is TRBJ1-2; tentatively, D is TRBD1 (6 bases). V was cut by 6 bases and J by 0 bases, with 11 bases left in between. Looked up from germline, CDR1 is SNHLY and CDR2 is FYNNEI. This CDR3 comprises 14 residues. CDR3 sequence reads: CASRLQGTNYGYTF. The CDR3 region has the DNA TGTGCCAGCAGGTTACAGGGAACTAACTATGGCTACACCTTC.

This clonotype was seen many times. CDR3 loop: CASSQRGRRVIAYGYTF. CDR3 nucleotides: TGTGCCAGCAGCCAAAGGGGGAGGAGGGTAATAGCCTATGGCTACACCTTC. The chain recombines TRBV3-1 with TRBJ1-2, with D maybe TRBD1 (6 bases). The germline CDR1 and CDR2 sequences are LGHDT and YNNKEL (reference sequence). Trimming stripped 2 bases from V and 4 bases from J, with 20 bases between. The CDR3 extends over 17 amino acids. Together with reference TRBV3-1 and TRBJ1-2, the CDR3 gives the full variable domain: DTAVSQTPKYLVTQMGNDKSIKCEQNLGHDTMYWYKQDSKKFLKIMFSYNNKELIINETVPNRFSPKSPDKAHLNLHINSLELGDSAVYFCASSQRGRRVIAYGYTFGSGTRLTVV.

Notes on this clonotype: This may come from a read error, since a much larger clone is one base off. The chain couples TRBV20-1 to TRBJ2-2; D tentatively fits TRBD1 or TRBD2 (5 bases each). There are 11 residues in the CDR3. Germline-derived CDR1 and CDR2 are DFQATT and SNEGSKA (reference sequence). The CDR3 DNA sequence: TGCAGTGCAGCGGACACCGGGGAGCTGTCTTTT. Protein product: CSAADTGELSF.

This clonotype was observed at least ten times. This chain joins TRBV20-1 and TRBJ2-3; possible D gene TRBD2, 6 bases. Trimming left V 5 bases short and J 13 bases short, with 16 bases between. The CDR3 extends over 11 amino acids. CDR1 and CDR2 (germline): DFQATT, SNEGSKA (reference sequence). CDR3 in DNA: TGCAGTGCTGGGATCCGGGACTCCGAGTATTTT. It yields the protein CSAGIRDSEYF.

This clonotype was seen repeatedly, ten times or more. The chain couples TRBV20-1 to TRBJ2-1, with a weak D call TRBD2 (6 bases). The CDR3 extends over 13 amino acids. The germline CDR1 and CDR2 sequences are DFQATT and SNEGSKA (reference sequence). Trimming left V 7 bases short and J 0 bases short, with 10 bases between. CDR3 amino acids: CSVRGSSYNEQFF. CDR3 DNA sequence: TGCAGTGTGCGGGGCAGCTCCTACAATGAGCAGTTCTTC.